Listed below are T cell receptor beta chains from one sample, sequenced in a study of patients and donors after allogeneic stem cell transplantation. TCRdb re-derived calls from the RT-PCR reads in MiXCR, one entry per CDR3 protein. The sample includes about a million distinct CDR3 sequences, about 20% seen only once; the top ten take 5% to 6.5%. The sample comprised blood, either unsorted or a sorted T cell fraction (not recorded which). The receptors come from a human donor who was either an allogeneic HSCT recipient or a stem cell or donor lymphocyte infusion donor (not recorded which). It is not recorded whose cells these are; they may come from a transplant donor. Each CDR3 is given with its conserved first and last residue. A D gene is named only where the DNA matches it firmly. Where a row states a size, it is once, few, many or the class of an expanded clone; other rows omit it.

D,size,length,J,V,DNA,CDR3
NA,many,15,TRBJ2-1,TRBV7-9,TGTGCCAGCAGCGTAGGGGCATACTCCTACAATGAGCAGTTCTTC,CASSVGAYSYNEQFF
NA,few,14,TRBJ1-6,TRBV7-3,TGTGCCAGCAGGAGGGGGGGTCTTAATTCACCCCTCCACTTT,CASRRGGLNSPLHF
TRBD1,NA,14,TRBJ1-5,TRBV19,TGTGCCACCTCAGGGGGCCATAGCAATCAGCCCCAGCATTTT,CATSGGHSNQPQHF
TRBD1,NA,15,TRBJ2-7,TRBV19,TGTGCCAGTAGTATAGAGGGACAGTTACTCGGGGAGCAGTACTTC,CASSIEGQLLGEQYF
NA,few,13,TRBJ1-2,TRBV30,TGTGCCTGGAGAGGTCCGAAATCCTATGGCTACACCTTC,CAWRGPKSYGYTF
TRBD2,few,16,TRBJ2-1,TRBV10-3,TGTGCCATCAGTCCGAGACTAGCGGGAGTGGGCAATGAGCAGTTCTTC,CAISPRLAGVGNEQFF
TRBD1,NA,15,TRBJ1-2,TRBV6-1,TGTGCCAGCAGTGCAACCGGGACAGGCAACTATGGCTACACCTTC,CASSATGTGNYGYTF
TRBD2,many,17,TRBJ2-1,TRBV5-1,TGCGCCAGCAGCTTGGACCCCCTAGCGGGAGTAAAGAATGAGCAGTTCTTC,CASSLDPLAGVKNEQFF
NA,few,12,TRBJ1-2,TRBV20-1,TGCAGTGGTCCGCACAGGGTCTATGGCTACACCTTC,CSGPHRVYGYTF
NA,NA,16,TRBJ2-1,TRBV4-3,TGCGCCAGCAGCCAAGATTTCTCGGGGCCGTACAATGAGCAGTTCTTC,CASSQDFSGPYNEQFF
NA,NA,16,TRBJ2-1,TRBV13,TGTGCCAGCAGCTTATTCCCGGGACTTTCCTACAATGAGCAGTTCTTC,CASSLFPGLSYNEQFF
TRBD1,NA,15,TRBJ2-5,TRBV18,TGTGCCAGCTCACCCTCTGGACAGGGAGCGGAGACCCAGTACTTC,CASSPSGQGAETQYF
NA,few,16,TRBJ2-1,TRBV11-1,TGTGCCAGCAGCTTATTGCTAGCGTTTTCCTACAATGAGCAGTTCTTC,CASSLLLAFSYNEQFF
NA,few,15,TRBJ2-2,TRBV4-1,TGCGCCAGCAGCCAAGTGGGAGGAAACACCGGGGAGCTGTTTTTT,CASSQVGGNTGELFF
TRBD1,NA,15,TRBJ1-1,TRBV6-5,TGTGCCAGCAGTTCGAGGAACAGGGGAGGTACTGAAGCTTTCTTT,CASSSRNRGGTEAFF
NA,NA,15,TRBJ2-5,TRBV6-2/TRBV6-3,TGTGCCAGCACCCACTTGGCGCTAGGAGGCGAGACCCAGTACTTC,CASTHLALGGETQYF
NA,many,12,TRBJ1-1,TRBV18,TGTGCCAGCTCACCACTTCAGTCTGAAGCTTTCTTT,CASSPLQSEAFF
NA,NA,17,TRBJ1-4,TRBV21-1,TGTGCCAGCAGCAGCCTGGGTCCGGGGCAACCATCCGAAAAACTGTTTTTT,CASSSLGPGQPSEKLFF
TRBD2,few,15,TRBJ2-2,TRBV5-1,TGCGCCAGCAGCTCCCGGACTAGTCGCACCGGGGAGCTGTTTTTT,CASSSRTSRTGELFF
TRBD1,NA,13,TRBJ1-1,TRBV12-3/TRBV12-4,TGTGCCAGCAGGAGACAGGGGATTACTGAAGCTTTCTTT,CASRRQGITEAFF
NA,few,16,TRBJ2-1,TRBV18,TGTGCCAGCTCACCGCAGGGAGGTCCGCCCTACAATGAGCAGTTCTTC,CASSPQGGPPYNEQFF
NA,few,15,TRBJ2-5,TRBV20-1,TGCAGTGCTTATCAGTTTTGGCAGAACCAAGAGACCCAGTACTTC,CSAYQFWQNQETQYF
NA,NA,13,TRBJ2-5,TRBV12-3/TRBV12-4,TGTGCCAGCAGTTTGGTGTCCCCGGAGACCCAGTACTTC,CASSLVSPETQYF
TRBD1,few,15,TRBJ2-7,TRBV5-1,TGCGCCAGCAGCTTAACGGGACAGGTCTCCTACGAGCAGTACTTC,CASSLTGQVSYEQYF
TRBD1,NA,16,TRBJ1-1,TRBV5-5,TGTGCCAGCAGCTTGGGGGACAGAGCCCTGAACACTGAAGCTTTCTTT,CASSLGDRALNTEAFF
TRBD2,NA,18,TRBJ2-5,TRBV5-5,TGTGCCAGCAGCTTTGGGCTAGCGGGGGGAACCACTCAAGAGACCCAGTACTTC,CASSFGLAGGTTQETQYF
NA,NA,13,TRBJ1-5,TRBV29-1,TGCAGCGCTATGGGACCGCAAGGACAGCCCCAGCATTTT,CSAMGPQGQPQHF
NA,few,16,TRBJ2-4,TRBV9,TGTGCCAGCAGCGTAGAGTCAGGGGCGGTCAAAAACATTCAGTACTTC,CASSVESGAVKNIQYF
NA,few,15,TRBJ2-7,TRBV20-1,TGCAGTGCAGCCCCGGTCGGCAGGGGAATCGGGGAGCAGTACTTC,CSAAPVGRGIGEQYF
NA,few,15,TRBJ1-2,TRBV7-2,TGTGCCAGCAGCCGATCCGGGGGCCTGGGGTATGGCTACACCTTC,CASSRSGGLGYGYTF
NA,NA,16,TRBJ2-1,TRBV4-3,TGCGCCAGCAGCCAAGGGGTTAGCGGATTCTACAATGAGCAGTTCTTC,CASSQGVSGFYNEQFF
NA,many,13,TRBJ2-3,TRBV3-1,TGTGCCAGCAGCCTCGGAGTAGCCGATACGCAGTATTTT,CASSLGVADTQYF
NA,few,12,TRBJ2-7,TRBV28,TGTGCCAGCGGGGGGTTCTCCTACGAGCAGTACTTC,CASGGFSYEQYF
TRBD1,NA,17,TRBJ2-5,TRBV11-2,TGTGCCAGCAGCCTCGAATTCCGGGACAGGGGGTGGGAGACCCAGTACTTC,CASSLEFRDRGWETQYF
NA,few,14,TRBJ2-3,TRBV2,TGTGCCAGCAGTGACCAATACCCCACAGATACGCAGTATTTT,CASSDQYPTDTQYF
TRBD2,NA,15,TRBJ2-5,TRBV12-3/TRBV12-4,TGTGCCAGCAGGCGACTAGCGGGGGGGCAGGAGACCCAGTACTTC,CASRRLAGGQETQYF
NA,few,14,TRBJ1-1,TRBV20-1,TGCAGTGCCCAAGACAGAGGGGTGAACACTGAAGCTTTCTTT,CSAQDRGVNTEAFF
NA,few,15,TRBJ1-2,TRBV15,TGTGCCACCAGCAGCGAATGGCAGGGCGTCCATGGCTACACCTTC,CATSSEWQGVHGYTF
NA,many,15,TRBJ2-2,TRBV7-3,TGTGCCAGCAGCTTAACAGGGGGTACCACCGGGGAGCTGTTTTTT,CASSLTGGTTGELFF
TRBD1,few,16,TRBJ2-1,TRBV3-1,TGTGCCAGCAGCTCCCACCCGGGACAGGGTGCGGATGAGCAGTTCTTC,CASSSHPGQGADEQFF
TRBD2,few,13,TRBJ2-1,TRBV4-2,TGTGCCAGCAGCCCCGGGGGGGGATCTGAGCAGTTCTTC,CASSPGGGSEQFF
TRBD1,few,18,TRBJ2-3,TRBV6-5,TGTGCCAGCAGTTATTCACGGCCGGGACAGGGATGGGCAGATACGCAGTATTTT,CASSYSRPGQGWADTQYF
NA,few,15,TRBJ1-1,TRBV12-3/TRBV12-4,TGTGCCAGCACCCTAGTTCGGACGGCGAACACTGAAGCTTTCTTT,CASTLVRTANTEAFF
NA,NA,16,TRBJ1-3,TRBV20-1,TGCAGTGCTAGAAAAAGGGGGACCAACTCTGGAAACACCATATATTTT,CSARKRGTNSGNTIYF
TRBD2,few,16,TRBJ2-1,TRBV10-3,TGTGCCATCAGCGACCCCGGGACTAGCCCAGTCAATGAGCAGTTCTTC,CAISDPGTSPVNEQFF
NA,few,14,TRBJ1-6,TRBV9,TGTGCCAGCAGCGAGGGGGGTGAAGATTCACCCCTCCACTTT,CASSEGGEDSPLHF
TRBD2,few,15,TRBJ2-2,TRBV20-1,TGCAGTGCTAGGTCTAGCGGGGATCTCGCCGGGGAGCTGTTTTTT,CSARSSGDLAGELFF
NA,NA,16,TRBJ2-1,TRBV15,TGTGCCACCAGCGCCCAGGCGGGCGACACCTACAATGAGCAGTTCTTC,CATSAQAGDTYNEQFF